This entry concerns a single T cell receptor beta chain. No antigen is known for it. For each CD8+ T cell subset, flow sorting was done in triplicate, and about 300,000 cells per subset went directly into RLT lysis buffer. To exclude memory contaminants, naive CD8+ T cells were stringently defined as CD45RO-CCR7+CD27+CD95-. Using standard density gradient centrifugation, peripheral blood mononuclear cells were isolated from buffy coats. Naive CXCR3-negative and CXCR3-positive CD8+ T cells were flow-sorted using a FACSAria III. An RNeasy Mini Kit was used to extract total RNA from the sorted cells. Instrument on record: NextSeq 550. The Human TCR Profiling Kit (MiLaboratory) was used to make UMI-labeled 5' RACE TRB cDNA libraries. cDNA synthesis used the entire amount of extracted RNA, and PCR amplification then used the entire amount of cDNA produced. Libraries were prepared in parallel with an identical number of PCR cycles. Regarding the original processing steps: About 57,000 +/- 9,900 unique UMI-labeled TRB cDNA molecules per library were extracted with MIGEC and MiXCR, with at least two reads per UMI required. Each library averaged roughly 36,000 +/- 9,600 functional in-frame TRB CDR3 nucleotide clonotypes without stop codons. Diversity metrics, including normalized Shannon-Wiener and Chao1, were computed in VDJtools after downsampling to 5000 UMI-labeled TRB molecules per sample. VDJtools computed clonotype-size-weighted physicochemical properties of the central five CDR3 residues: interaction energy, strength, volume and Kidera factor 4. Reprocessed by TCRdb, the reads give a single entry per CDR3 protein sequence, without DNA. These V and J calls rely on TCRdb rather than the paper's analysis. The sample table gives about 150,000 distinct CDR3 sequences. The ten most abundant clones make up 0.4% to 0.5% of the sample.

The data originate from a study of CXCR3-negative and CXCR3-positive naive CD8 T cells (dated by TCRdb to about 2019). About the full investigation: In total, about 150 million TRB reads were obtained, or roughly 1.5 +/- 0.3 million reads per library. Diversity and physicochemical repertoire analyses were performed on about 12 donors pooled from two independent experiments. For the TRBV-TRBJ cluster analysis, the naive subsets came from 5 or 6 donors, while the memory cells came from 3 donors. The study at large found these results: Because surface CD5, which has been linked to self-reactivity in mice, was comparable between naive subsets, TCR interaction strength was also inferred from TRB CDR3 physicochemical properties. Both naive subsets had comparably high repertoire diversity, while memory CD8+ T cells had much lower repertoire diversity. Compared with CXCR3-negative naive cells, CXCR3-positive naive cells had TRB CDR3s with higher hydrophobicity (lower Kidera factor 4), lower energy, and higher strength and volume indices. Freshly isolated PBMCs were used for most assays because CXCR3 expression went down partially after cryopreservation. Naive CXCR3-negative and CXCR3-positive cells from the same donor showed similar TRBV-TRBJ usage, whereas memory cells showed distinct patterns.

CDR1 and CDR2 are read off the germline V gene as SGHRS and YFSETQ. The CDR3 measures 12 amino acids from cysteine to phenylalanine. The entry carries no DNA sequence. The chain links TRBV5-1 with TRBJ2-2. Sample: naive CXCR3+ CD8+ T cells from blood. The cell subset or site label for this specimen denotes: CD45RO-CCR7+CD27+CD95- naive CD8+ T cells expressing CXCR3 (TNR3+). The receptor's source is a human donor in good health. Some clones in this sample may be carry-over from other donors' samples. CDR3 reads: CASSGDTGELFF.